This T cell receptor beta chain was obtained from a study of blood T cell repertoires in COVID-19. In the original processing: Amplification of reference gene primers provided the estimated nucleated cell counts. Data came from immunoSEQ multiplex PCR; TCRdb stores just in-frame clones and leaves some out. V and J calls plus clone size are reproduced from that table; the DNA served to infer D and trimming. The sample lists over 200,000 clones; 85% to 90% were seen once. The sequencing input was peripheral blood. This TCR came from a man younger than 40 with COVID-19, enrolled during active disease.

Here the CDR3 reads CATSPLGAGETQYF. The CDR3 region has the DNA TGTGCCACCAGTCCCTTGGGGGCTGGAGAGACCCAGTACTTC. The chain uses TRBV24-1 and TRBJ2-5; a weak D match, TRBD1 (6 bases). Looked up from germline, CDR1 is KGHDR and CDR2 is SFDVKD. The CDR3 sequence is 14 residues long. V lost 6 bases, J lost 4 bases, and 14 bases lay in between.